This TCR beta chain emerged from a study of T-cell memory formation after mild COVID-19. TCRdb recomputed calls from the 5' RACE reads with MiXCR, one row per CDR3 protein. This table holds under 250,000 distinct CDR3 sequences, approximately 15% found once. Study-wide results and limits: Some responding clones appeared in pre-infection memory, suggesting cross-reactive memory joined.

In this sample, this clonotype turned up a few times. The antigen is unknown. CDR1 and CDR2 (germline): LGHNA, YSLEER. CDR3 length: 14 residues. With 3 bases clipped from V and 7 bases from J, the junction kept 8 bases outside the gene matches. Material: PBMCs or a T cell subset sorted from them (not recorded which). The TCR originated in an adult woman who had mild COVID-19 (a few samples of this study predate the infection). Cell type and time point are not known. The genes are TRBV4-3 and TRBJ2-7; 8 bases are a match to TRBD1. CDR3 nucleotide sequence: TGCGCCAGCAGCCAGGACAGGGTATTAGGGGAGCAGTACTTC. Translation gives CASSQDRVLGEQYF.